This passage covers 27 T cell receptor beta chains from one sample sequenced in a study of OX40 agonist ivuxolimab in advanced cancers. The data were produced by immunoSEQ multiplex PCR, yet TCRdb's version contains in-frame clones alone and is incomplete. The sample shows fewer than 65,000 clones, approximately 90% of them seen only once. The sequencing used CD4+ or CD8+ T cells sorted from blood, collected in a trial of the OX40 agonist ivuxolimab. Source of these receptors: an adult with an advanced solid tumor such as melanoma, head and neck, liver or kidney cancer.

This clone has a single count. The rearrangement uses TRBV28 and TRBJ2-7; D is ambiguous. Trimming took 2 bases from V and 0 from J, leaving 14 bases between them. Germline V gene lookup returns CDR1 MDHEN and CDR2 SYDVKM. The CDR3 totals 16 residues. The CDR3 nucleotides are TGTGCCAGCAGTTTACTCGGCAGCCCCAGCTCCTACGAGCAGTACTTC. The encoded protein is CASSLLGSPSSYEQYF.

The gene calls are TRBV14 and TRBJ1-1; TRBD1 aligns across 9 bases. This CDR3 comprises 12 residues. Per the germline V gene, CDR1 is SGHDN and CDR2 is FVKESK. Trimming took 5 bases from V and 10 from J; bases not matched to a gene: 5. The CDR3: CASSNRGRTAFF. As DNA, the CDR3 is TGTGCCAGCAGCAACAGGGGGCGCACAGCTTTCTTT.

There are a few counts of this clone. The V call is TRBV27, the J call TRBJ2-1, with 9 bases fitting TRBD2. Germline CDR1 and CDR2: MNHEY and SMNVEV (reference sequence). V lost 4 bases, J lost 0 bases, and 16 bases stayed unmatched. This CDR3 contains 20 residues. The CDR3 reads CASSSLTGTSWASSYNEQFF. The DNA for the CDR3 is TGTGCCAGCAGTTCGCTCACCGGGACTAGCTGGGCAAGCTCCTACAATGAGCAGTTCTTC.

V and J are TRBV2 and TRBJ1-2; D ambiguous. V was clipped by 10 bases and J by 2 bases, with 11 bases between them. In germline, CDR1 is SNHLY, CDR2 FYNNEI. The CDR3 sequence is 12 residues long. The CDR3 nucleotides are TGTGCCACCTCGGGAGGGAACTATGGCTACACCTTC. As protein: CATSGGNYGYTF.

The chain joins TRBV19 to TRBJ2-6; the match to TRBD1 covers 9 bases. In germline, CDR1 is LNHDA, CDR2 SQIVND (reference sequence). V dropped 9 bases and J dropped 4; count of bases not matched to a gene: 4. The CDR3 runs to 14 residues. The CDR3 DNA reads TGTGCCAGCGGGGACAGGGCCGGGGCCAACGTCCTGACTTTC. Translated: CASGDRAGANVLTF.

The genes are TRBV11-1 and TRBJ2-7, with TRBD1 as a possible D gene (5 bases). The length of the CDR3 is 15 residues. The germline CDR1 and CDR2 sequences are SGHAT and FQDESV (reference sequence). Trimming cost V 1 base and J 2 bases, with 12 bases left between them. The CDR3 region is CASSLGPGRTYEQYF. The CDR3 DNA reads TGTGCCAGCAGCTTAGGGCCAGGGCGGACCTACGAGCAGTACTTC.

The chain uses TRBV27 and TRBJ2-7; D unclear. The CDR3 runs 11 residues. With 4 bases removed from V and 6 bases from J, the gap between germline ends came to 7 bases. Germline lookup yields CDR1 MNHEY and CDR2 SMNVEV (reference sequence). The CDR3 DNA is TGTGCCAGCAGTTCCCCGTTCGAGCAGTACTTC. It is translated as CASSSPFEQYF.

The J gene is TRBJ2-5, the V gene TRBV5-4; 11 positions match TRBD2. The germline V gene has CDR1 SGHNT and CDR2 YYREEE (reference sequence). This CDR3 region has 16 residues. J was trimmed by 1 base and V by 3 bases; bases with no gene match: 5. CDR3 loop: CASSSGTSGVQETQYF. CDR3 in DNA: TGTGCCAGCAGCTCGGGGACTAGCGGAGTCCAAGAGACCCAGTACTTC. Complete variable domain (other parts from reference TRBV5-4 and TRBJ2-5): ETGVTQSPTHLIKTRGQQVTLRCSSQSGHNTVSWYQQALGQGPQFIFQYYREEENGRGNFPPRFSGLQFPNYSSELNVNALELDDSALYLCASSSGTSGVQETQYFGPGTRLLVL.

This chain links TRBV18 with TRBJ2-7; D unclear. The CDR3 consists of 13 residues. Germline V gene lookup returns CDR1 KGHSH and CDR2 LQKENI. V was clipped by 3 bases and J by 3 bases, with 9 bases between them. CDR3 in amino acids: CASSPSASYEQYF. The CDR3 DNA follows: TGTGCCAGCTCACCGTCCGCCAGCTACGAGCAGTACTTC. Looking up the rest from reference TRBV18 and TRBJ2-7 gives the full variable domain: NAGVMQNPRHLVRRRGQEARLRCSPMKGHSHVYWYRQLPEEGLKFMVYLQKENIIDESGMPKERFSAEFPKEGPSILRIQQVVRGDSAAYFCASSPSASYEQYFGPGTRLTVT.

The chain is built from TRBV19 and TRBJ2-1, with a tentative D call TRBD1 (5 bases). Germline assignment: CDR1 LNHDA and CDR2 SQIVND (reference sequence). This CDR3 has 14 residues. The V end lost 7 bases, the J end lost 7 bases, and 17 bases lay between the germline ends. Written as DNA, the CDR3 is TGTGCCAGTAAGGGGCAGCCTGTATCAAATGAGCAGTTCTTC. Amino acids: CASKGQPVSNEQFF.

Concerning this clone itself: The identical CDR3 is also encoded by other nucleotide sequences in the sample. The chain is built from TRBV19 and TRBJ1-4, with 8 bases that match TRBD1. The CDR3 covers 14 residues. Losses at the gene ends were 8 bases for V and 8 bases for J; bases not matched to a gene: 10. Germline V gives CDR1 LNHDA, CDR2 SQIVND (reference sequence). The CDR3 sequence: CASSRDRGSEKLFF. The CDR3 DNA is TGTGCCAGTTCCCGTGACAGGGGAAGCGAAAAACTGTTTTTT. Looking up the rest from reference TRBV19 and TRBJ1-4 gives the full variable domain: DGGITQSPKYLFRKEGQNVTLSCEQNLNHDAMYWYRQDPGQGLRLIYYSQIVNDFQKGDIAEGYSVSREKKESFPLTVTSAQKNPTAFYLCASSRDRGSEKLFFGSGTQLSVL.

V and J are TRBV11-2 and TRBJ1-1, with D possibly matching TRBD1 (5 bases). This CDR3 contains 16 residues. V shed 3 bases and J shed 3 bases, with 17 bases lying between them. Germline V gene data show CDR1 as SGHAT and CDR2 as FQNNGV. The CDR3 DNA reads TGTGCCAGCAGCTTCCCCAGGGAGGGTGTGTACACTGAAGCTTTCTTT. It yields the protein CASSFPREGVYTEAFF.

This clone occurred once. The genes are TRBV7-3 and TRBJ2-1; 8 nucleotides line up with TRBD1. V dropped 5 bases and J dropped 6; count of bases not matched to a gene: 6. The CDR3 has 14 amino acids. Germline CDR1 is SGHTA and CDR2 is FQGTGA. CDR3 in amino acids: CASSPQTGANEQFF. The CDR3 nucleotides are TGTGCCAGCAGCCCACAGACAGGGGCCAATGAGCAGTTCTTC.

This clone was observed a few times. The CDR3 spells CASSLGNQQQETQYF. In nucleotides, the CDR3 is TGTGCCAGCAGCTTAGGTAACCAGCAGCAAGAGACCCAGTACTTC. V and J are TRBV7-8 and TRBJ2-5; D is unclear. Germline V lookup: CDR1 SGHVS, CDR2 FQNEAQ. This CDR3 comprises 15 residues. V lost 1 base and J lost 2, with 11 bases in between.

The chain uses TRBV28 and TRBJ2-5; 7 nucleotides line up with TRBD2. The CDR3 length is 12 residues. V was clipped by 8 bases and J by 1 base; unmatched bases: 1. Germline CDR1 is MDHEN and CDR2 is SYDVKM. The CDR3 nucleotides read TGTGCCAGCTGGGGGGGCCAAGAGACCCAGTACTTC. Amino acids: CASWGGQETQYF.

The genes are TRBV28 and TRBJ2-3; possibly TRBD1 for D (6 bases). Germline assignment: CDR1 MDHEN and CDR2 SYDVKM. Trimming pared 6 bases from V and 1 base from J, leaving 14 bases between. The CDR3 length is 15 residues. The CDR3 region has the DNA TGTGCCAGCAGCCCCCCGAACAGGGGCACAGATACGCAGTATTTT. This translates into CASSPPNRGTDTQYF.

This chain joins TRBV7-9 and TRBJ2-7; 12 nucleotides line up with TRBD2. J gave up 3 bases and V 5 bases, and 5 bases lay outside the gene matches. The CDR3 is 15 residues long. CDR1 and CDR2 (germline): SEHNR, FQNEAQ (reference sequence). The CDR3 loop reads CASSASGGEDYEQYF. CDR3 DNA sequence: TGTGCCAGCAGCGCTAGCGGGGGGGAGGACTACGAGCAGTACTTC.

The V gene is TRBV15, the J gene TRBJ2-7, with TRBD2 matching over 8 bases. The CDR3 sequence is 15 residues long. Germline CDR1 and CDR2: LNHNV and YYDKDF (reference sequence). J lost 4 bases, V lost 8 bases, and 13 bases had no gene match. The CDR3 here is CATSPAGANGYEQYF. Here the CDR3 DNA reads TGTGCCACCTCCCCAGCGGGGGCAAATGGATACGAGCAGTACTTC.

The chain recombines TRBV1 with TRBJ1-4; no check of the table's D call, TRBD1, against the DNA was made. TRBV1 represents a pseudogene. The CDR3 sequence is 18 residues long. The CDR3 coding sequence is TGCACCAGCAGCCACGCCTCCCGGTTGGGGACAGGGAATGAAAAACTGTTTTTT. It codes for CTSSHASRLGTGNEKLFF.

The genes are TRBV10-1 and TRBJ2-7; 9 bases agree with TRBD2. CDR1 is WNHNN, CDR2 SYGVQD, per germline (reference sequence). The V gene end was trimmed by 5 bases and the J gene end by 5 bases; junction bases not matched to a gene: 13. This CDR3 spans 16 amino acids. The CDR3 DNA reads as TGCGCCAGCAGTTATCCTCTAGCGGGAAGGGGGAACGAGCAGTACTTC. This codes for CASSYPLAGRGNEQYF.

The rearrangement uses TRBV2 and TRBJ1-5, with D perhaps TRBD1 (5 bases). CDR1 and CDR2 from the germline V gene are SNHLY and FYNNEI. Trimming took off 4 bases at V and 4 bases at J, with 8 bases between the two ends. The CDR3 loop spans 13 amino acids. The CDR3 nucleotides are TGTGCCAGCAGTGGACAGACAAATCAGCCCCAGCATTTT. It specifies CASSGQTNQPQHF.

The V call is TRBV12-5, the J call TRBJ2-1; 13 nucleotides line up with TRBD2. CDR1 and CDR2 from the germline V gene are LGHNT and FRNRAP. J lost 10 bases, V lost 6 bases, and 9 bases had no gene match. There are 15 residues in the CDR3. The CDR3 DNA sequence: TGTGCTAGTGGCAACACACTAGCGGGAGGGCCGGAGCAGTTCTTC. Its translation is CASGNTLAGGPEQFF.

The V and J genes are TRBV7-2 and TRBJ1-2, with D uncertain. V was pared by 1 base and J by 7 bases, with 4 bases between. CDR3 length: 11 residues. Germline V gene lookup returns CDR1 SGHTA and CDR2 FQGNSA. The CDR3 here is CASSLESGYTF. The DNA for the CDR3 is TGTGCCAGCAGCTTAGAATCTGGCTACACCTTC.

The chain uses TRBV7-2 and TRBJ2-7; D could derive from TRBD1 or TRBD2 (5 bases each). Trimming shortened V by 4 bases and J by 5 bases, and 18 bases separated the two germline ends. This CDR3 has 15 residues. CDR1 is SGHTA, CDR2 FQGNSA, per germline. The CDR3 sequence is CASSSQAGDAHEQYF. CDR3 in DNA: TGTGCCAGCAGCTCCCAGGCCGGGGACGCCCACGAGCAGTACTTC.

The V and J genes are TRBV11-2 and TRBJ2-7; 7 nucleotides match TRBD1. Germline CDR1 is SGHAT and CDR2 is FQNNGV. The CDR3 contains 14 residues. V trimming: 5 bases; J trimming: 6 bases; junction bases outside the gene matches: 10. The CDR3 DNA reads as TGTGCCAGCAGCCCACGGACAGGACTGGGCGAGCAGTACTTC. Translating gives CASSPRTGLGEQYF.

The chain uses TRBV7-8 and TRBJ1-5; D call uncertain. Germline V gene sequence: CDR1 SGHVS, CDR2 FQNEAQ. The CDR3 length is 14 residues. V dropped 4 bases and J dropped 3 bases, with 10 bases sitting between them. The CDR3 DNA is TGTGCCAGCAGCTCTCCCTATTCCAATCAGCCCCAGCATTTT. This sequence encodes CASSSPYSNQPQHF. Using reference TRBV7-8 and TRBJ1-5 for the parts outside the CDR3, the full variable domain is GAGVSQSPRYKVAKRGQDVALRCDPISGHVSLFWYQQALGQGPEFLTYFQNEAQLDKSGLPSDRFFAERPEGSVSTLKIQRTQQEDSAVYLCASSSPYSNQPQHFGDGTRLSIL.

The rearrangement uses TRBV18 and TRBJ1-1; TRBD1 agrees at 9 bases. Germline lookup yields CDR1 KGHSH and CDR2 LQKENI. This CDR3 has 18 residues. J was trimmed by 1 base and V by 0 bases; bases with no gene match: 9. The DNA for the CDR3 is TGTGCCAGCTCACCACCCGGGGGGACAGGGATCCAGAACACTGAAGCTTTCTTT. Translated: CASSPPGGTGIQNTEAFF. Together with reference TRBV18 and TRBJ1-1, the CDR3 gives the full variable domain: NAGVMQNPRHLVRRRGQEARLRCSPMKGHSHVYWYRQLPEEGLKFMVYLQKENIIDESGMPKERFSAEFPKEGPSILRIQQVVRGDSAAYFCASSPPGGTGIQNTEAFFGQGTRLTVV.